This T cell receptor (beta chain) came from a study of blood T cell repertoires in COVID-19. Germline CDR1 reads LGHDT; CDR2 reads YNNKEL (reference sequence). The CDR3 totals 19 residues. Trimming removed 3 bases from V and 4 bases from J, with 22 bases in between. Profiling relied on immunoSEQ multiplex PCR, and the TCRdb table lists in-frame clones only, not all of them. Altogether 300,000 to 350,000 clones are present, over 75% being singletons, with the ten largest covering less than 2.5%. Sequenced material: PBMCs or T cells enriched from blood (not recorded which). The chain recombines TRBV3-1 (or the pseudogene TRBV3-2) with TRBJ1-6, with D uncertain. The sequence was obtained from a man aged 25 to 40 who had recovered from COVID-19. CDR3 nucleotides: TGTGCCAGCAGCCAGCGGGAGGGCCAGTCCCACAGTTATAATTCACCCCTCCACTTT. It codes for CASSQREGQSHSYNSPLHF.